This TCR beta chain was recorded in a study of T cell responses to AZD1222 COVID-19 vaccine. Study findings and constraints: Nearly half of the spike-specific TCRs reportedly recognize variant regions that carry no mutations. Spike-wide coverage was observed for vaccine-associated CD4 TCRs, with dominant responses at 160-218 and 743-854. Clonal diversity was possibly underestimated, and white British individuals and females predominated among donors. An increase in Spike-specific TCR breadth and depth was observed after two AZD1222 doses.

About this clone itself: What it binds is not known.

The V and J ends lost 1 base and 4 bases, in that order; junction bases with no gene match: 6. The length of the CDR3 is 17 residues. The germline V gene has CDR1 SGHAT and CDR2 FQNNGV. Using immunoSEQ multiplex PCR, the repertoire was profiled, and TCRdb retains in-frame clones only, with some absent. The data contain 150,000 to 200,000 clones, approximately 94% of them singletons. The sample in question was peripheral blood, obtained on day 0 of AZD1222 vaccination. The chain is built from TRBV11-2 and TRBJ2-3; 12 nucleotides line up with TRBD2. The source is an adult in good health. The CDR3 region is CASSLGLAGGGADTQYF. CDR3 coding DNA: TGTGCCAGCAGCTTAGGGCTAGCGGGAGGGGGAGCAGATACGCAGTATTTT.